This T cell receptor (beta chain) came from a study of blood T cell repertoires in COVID-19. Original handling: Counts of nucleated cells, estimated from reference gene primer amplification, were obtained. Sequencing used immunoSEQ multiplex PCR; TCRdb keeps in-frame clones, though not all of them. The V and J calls and clone size come from that table; D and trimming were worked out from the DNA. The sample holds under 200,000 clones, around nine tenths seen once. From germline, CDR1 is SGHTA and CDR2 FQGNSA. V lost 5 bases to trimming and J lost 2 bases; unmatched junction nucleotides: 4. This CDR3 has 14 residues.

Sequencing was done on a sample of peripheral blood. This receptor was taken from a man between 18 and 29 years old with active or convalescent COVID-19. This chain connects TRBV7-2 to TRBJ2-3, with TRBD2 identical over 7 bases. CDR3 in DNA: TGTGCCAGCAGCCCCAGACTAGCCACAGATACGCAGTATTTT. Translating gives CASSPRLATDTQYF.